Presented here are 31 T cell receptor beta chains from one specimen sequenced in a study of CD4 T cells in relation to SARS-CoV-2 and coronaviruses. The antigens for these receptors are not known. Before the COVID-19 pandemic, during about 2010-2019, CD4+ T cells were taken from unexposed donors. After approximately 10 days of culture, CD4+ T cells were isolated. The repertoire was sequenced with immunoSEQ multiplex PCR; TCRdb's copy has only in-frame clones and lacks some. The sample yields some 26,000 clones, less than 85% seen once. Input material: CD4+ T cells from PBMCs, cultured in vitro. Receptor source: a human donor in good health.

The genes are TRBV2 and TRBJ1-5; 7 nucleotides line up with TRBD1. CDR3 length: 17 residues. The junction had 6 bases not matched to a gene; V was cut back by 1 base and J by 0 bases. Germline loops: CDR1 SNHLY, CDR2 FYNNEI. The CDR3: CASSEGQGLYSNQPQHF. DNA for the CDR3: TGTGCCAGCAGTGAAGGACAGGGCCTTTATAGCAATCAGCCCCAGCATTTT.

This clone was counted only a few times. The chain links TRBV3-1 (or the pseudogene TRBV3-2) to TRBJ2-7; D might be TRBD2 (6 bases). CDR1 is LGHDT, CDR2 YNNKEL, per germline (reference sequence). Trimming took off 2 bases at V and 5 bases at J, with 13 bases between the two ends. The CDR3 extends over 14 amino acids. In nucleotides, the CDR3 is TGTGCCAGCAGCCAATCCCTAGCGTTGGACGAGCAGTACTTC. This codes for CASSQSLALDEQYF.

The V and J genes are TRBV27 and TRBJ1-1; no reliable D call. Per the germline V gene, CDR1 is MNHEY and CDR2 is SMNVEV (reference sequence). V lost 1 base and J lost 4, with 16 bases in between. The CDR3 totals 16 residues. Here the CDR3 reads CASSLFRGGYATEAFF. CDR3 nucleotide sequence: TGTGCCAGCAGTTTATTTCGAGGCGGGTACGCCACTGAAGCTTTCTTT.

This clone was observed a few times. The chain joins TRBV18 to TRBJ2-7, with D unresolved. The CDR3 length is 13 residues. V was pared by 3 bases and J by 7 bases, with 13 bases between. Germline values: CDR1 KGHSH, CDR2 LQKENI. The CDR3: CASSPDALEEQYF. As DNA, the CDR3 is TGTGCCAGCTCACCGGATGCCCTTGAGGAGCAGTACTTC.

The V call is TRBV19, the J call TRBJ2-7, with D possibly matching TRBD2 (6 bases). Germline-derived CDR1 and CDR2 are LNHDA and SQIVND (reference sequence). The CDR3 is 15 residues long. Trimming shortened V by 1 base and J by 0 bases, and 10 bases separated the two germline ends. CDR3 sequence (DNA): TGTGCCAGTAGTATAGCGGCGGGAAACTCCTACGAGCAGTACTTC. This gives the protein CASSIAAGNSYEQYF.

The chain joins TRBV2 to TRBJ2-5; TRBD2 matches at 12 bases. Germline V lookup: CDR1 SNHLY, CDR2 FYNNEI. The CDR3 covers 15 residues. V shed 1 base, J shed 7 bases, and the junction held 4 bases outside the gene matches. The CDR3 here is CASSEGLAGGPTQYF. CDR3 DNA sequence: TGTGCCAGCAGTGAAGGGCTAGCGGGAGGGCCGACCCAGTACTTC.

Here the CDR3 reads CASSFRVQLATNEKLFF. As DNA, the CDR3 is TGTGCCAGCAGCTTTCGGGTACAGCTAGCAACTAATGAAAAACTGTTTTTT. This rearrangement joins TRBV5-5 to TRBJ1-4; no firm D call. CDR1 is SGHKS, CDR2 YYEKEE, per germline (reference sequence). This CDR3 comprises 17 residues. The ends were cut back, 2 bases at V and 0 bases at J, with 14 bases in the middle.

V gene TRBV30 combines with J gene TRBJ2-1, with a weak D call TRBD2 (6 bases). CDR3 size: 14 residues. Germline-derived CDR1 and CDR2 are GTSNPN and SVGIG (reference sequence). Trimming took off 3 bases at V and 4 bases at J, with 13 bases between the two ends. The CDR3, as DNA: TGTGCCTGGAGGAACCGGGACTTATACAATGAGCAGTTCTTC. This gives the protein CAWRNRDLYNEQFF.

This clone was recorded once. This rearrangement joins TRBV6-1 to TRBJ2-5; no clear D. The CDR3 loop spans 14 amino acids. Germline V gene sequence: CDR1 MNHNS, CDR2 SASEGT. V gave up 2 bases and J gave up 2 bases, with 9 bases separating them. The CDR3 bases are TGTGCCAGCAGTGAATTTGGACCACAAGAGACCCAGTACTTC. Its translation: CASSEFGPQETQYF.

The rearrangement links TRBV18 to TRBJ2-7, with 8 nucleotides matching TRBD1. The germline V gene has CDR1 KGHSH and CDR2 LQKENI. This CDR3 contains 15 residues. With 1 base clipped from V and 2 bases from J, the junction kept 4 bases outside the gene matches. The CDR3 protein is CASSPRQGTPYEQYF. The CDR3 nucleotides read TGTGCCAGCTCACCACGACAGGGGACACCCTACGAGCAGTACTTC. Using reference TRBV18 and TRBJ2-7 for the parts outside the CDR3, the full variable domain is NAGVMQNPRHLVRRRGQEARLRCSPMKGHSHVYWYRQLPEEGLKFMVYLQKENIIDESGMPKERFSAEFPKEGPSILRIQQVVRGDSAAYFCASSPRQGTPYEQYFGPGTRLTVT.

This clone was observed a few times. The CDR3 DNA sequence: TGTGCCAGCAGCTTAAGGGGTCGGGACAGCTTCTACGAGCAGTACTTC. This gives the protein CASSLRGRDSFYEQYF. The chain joins TRBV11-2 to TRBJ2-7; TRBD1 matches at 7 bases. The CDR3 is 16 amino acids. CDR1 is SGHAT and CDR2 is FQNNGV in the germline V gene. Unmatched junction bases numbered 10, after V lost 2 bases and J lost 3 bases. Complete variable domain (other parts from reference TRBV11-2 and TRBJ2-7): EAGVAQSPRYKIIEKRQSVAFWCNPISGHATLYWYQQILGQGPKLLIQFQNNGVVDDSQLPKDRFSAERLKGVDSTLKIQPAKLEDSAVYLCASSLRGRDSFYEQYFGPGTRLTVT.

This sequence joins TRBV3-1 (or the pseudogene TRBV3-2) and TRBJ1-2, with TRBD1 matching 11 bases. V was pared by 1 base and J by 6 bases, with 10 bases of the junction left unmatched. Germline V lookup: CDR1 LGHDT, CDR2 YNNKEL (reference sequence). The CDR3 is 17 residues long. CDR3 DNA sequence: TGTGCCAGCAGCCAAGGGGGACAGGGGGGCGCATTGGATGGCTACACCTTC. This codes for CASSQGGQGGALDGYTF.

This clone showed up just a few times. The V and J genes are TRBV11-3 and TRBJ2-1; D remains unclear. Germline CDR1 reads SGHNT; CDR2 reads YENEEA. V was pared by 1 base and J by 10 bases, with 11 bases between. The CDR3 consists of 13 residues. The CDR3 sequence: CASSLGRQREQFF. The CDR3 DNA reads as TGTGCCAGCAGCTTAGGTCGGCAGAGGGAGCAGTTCTTC.

The chain recombines TRBV28 with TRBJ2-7, with D perhaps matching TRBD2 (5 bases). Germline values: CDR1 MDHEN, CDR2 SYDVKM. Trimming removed 2 bases at V and 6 bases at J, with 20 bases between. The CDR3 loop spans 16 amino acids. CDR3 residues: CASSLDGGLLPLEQYF. As DNA, the CDR3 is TGTGCCAGCAGTTTAGACGGCGGACTTCTCCCGCTCGAGCAGTACTTC.

The rearrangement links TRBV3-1 (or the pseudogene TRBV3-2) to TRBJ2-1, with D maybe TRBD1 (5 bases). The CDR3 length is 15 residues. V was clipped by 5 bases and J by 0 bases, with 11 bases between them. The V gene's germline CDR1 is LGHDT and CDR2 YNNKEL (reference sequence). The CDR3 nucleotides are TGTGCCAGCAGCATAGGGGCGAGCTCCTACAATGAGCAGTTCTTC. Its translation is CASSIGASSYNEQFF.

This chain joins TRBV5-6 and TRBJ2-1, with TRBD2 as a possible D gene (6 bases). Between the trimmed V and J ends, which lost 8 bases and 3 bases, there was a span of 15 bases. Germline CDR1 is SGHDT and CDR2 is YYEEEE. The CDR3 runs 14 residues. CDR3 in DNA: TGTGCCAGTACCGGGGAGACTAGCTACAATGAGCAGTTCTTC. Residues: CASTGETSYNEQFF.

The V call is TRBV9, the J call TRBJ1-4; the D is unclear. The CDR3 length is 15 residues. Trimming left V 3 bases short and J 2 bases short, with 11 bases between. Germline V gene lookup returns CDR1 SGDLS and CDR2 YYNGEE. CDR3 loop: CASSASFQTNEKLFF. For the CDR3, the DNA is TGTGCCAGCAGCGCCTCGTTTCAGACTAATGAAAAACTGTTTTTT.

V gene TRBV19 combines with J gene TRBJ2-2; 13 bases line up with TRBD2. V gave up 3 bases and J gave up 3 bases; unmatched junction bases: 7. Germline lookup yields CDR1 LNHDA and CDR2 SQIVND (reference sequence). The CDR3 consists of 18 residues. The CDR3 region is CASSIKGLAGVDTGELFF. CDR3 in DNA: TGTGCCAGTAGTATCAAAGGACTAGCGGGAGTGGACACCGGGGAGCTGTTTTTT.

The chain links TRBV28 to TRBJ2-7; TRBD1 might be the D (5 bases). The CDR3 spans 13 residues. V was cut by 9 bases and J by 6 bases, with 18 bases left in between. Germline V gene lookup returns CDR1 MDHEN and CDR2 SYDVKM. The DNA for the CDR3 is TGTGCCAGGGAGTCCGACCTAGGGGTCGAGCAGTACTTC. Translating gives CARESDLGVEQYF. Combining the CDR3 with reference TRBV28 and TRBJ2-7 gives the whole variable domain DVKVTQSSRYLVKRTGEKVFLECVQDMDHENMFWYRQDPGLGLRLIYFSYDVKMKEKGDIPEGYSVSREKKERFSLILESASTNQTSMYLCARESDLGVEQYFGPGTRLTVT.

This CDR3 is CASSEFTSATDTQYF. CDR3 nucleotides: TGCGCCAGCAGTGAGTTTACTAGCGCCACAGATACGCAGTATTTT. The chain recombines TRBV10-1 with TRBJ2-3; 7 bases are a match to TRBD2. This CDR3 is built from 15 residues. V gave up 1 base and J gave up 2 bases; unmatched junction bases: 3. The germline V gene has CDR1 WNHNN and CDR2 SYGVQD (reference sequence).

V gene TRBV5-1 combines with J gene TRBJ1-1, with 8 positions matching TRBD1. With 7 bases clipped from V and 5 bases from J, the junction kept 16 bases outside the gene matches. CDR1 is SGHRS, CDR2 YFSETQ, per germline. The CDR3 length is 16 residues. In DNA, the CDR3 is TGCGCCAGCGGGCGAATGGCAGGGGGCGCGGGGACTGAAGCTTTCTTT. As protein: CASGRMAGGAGTEAFF.

V gene TRBV3-1 (or the pseudogene TRBV3-2) combines with J gene TRBJ1-2; TRBD1 agrees at 8 bases. With 0 bases clipped from V and 4 bases from J, the junction kept 4 bases outside the gene matches. The CDR3 length is 15 residues. Germline CDR1 and CDR2: LGHDT and YNNKEL (reference sequence). The CDR3 nucleotides read TGTGCCAGCAGCCAAGATTTACAGGGGGTCTATGGCTACACCTTC. Translated: CASSQDLQGVYGYTF.

This clone was seen a few times. The genes are TRBV12-3 or TRBV12-4 and TRBJ1-1; D ambiguous. V gave up 2 bases and J gave up 5 bases, with 9 bases separating them. This CDR3 region has 13 residues. CDR3 in DNA: TGTGCCAGCAGTTTACTTGAGCGGACTGAAGCTTTCTTT. Translated, it gives CASSLLERTEAFF.

This clone was counted a few times. The chain links TRBV18 to TRBJ2-5, with a tentative D call TRBD2 (6 bases). V was shortened by 2 bases and J by 7 bases, with 14 bases between the two germline ends. CDR1 is KGHSH and CDR2 is LQKENI in the germline V gene. This CDR3 is built from 14 residues. The CDR3 is CASSPGRSEMTQYF. In nucleotides, the CDR3 is TGTGCCAGCTCACCAGGGAGGAGTGAAATGACCCAGTACTTC.

The chain is built from TRBV30 and TRBJ2-1; D is ambiguous. CDR1 and CDR2 from the germline V gene are GTSNPN and SVGIG (reference sequence). Trimming took 3 bases from V and 12 from J, leaving 12 bases between them. This CDR3 has 11 residues. CDR3 amino acids: CAWRSTAAQFF. The CDR3 DNA follows: TGTGCCTGGAGAAGCACAGCAGCGCAGTTCTTC.

The V and J genes are TRBV6-5 and TRBJ2-7, with TRBD2 matching over 8 bases. This CDR3 contains 13 residues. Germline-derived CDR1 and CDR2 are MNHEY and SVGAGI. J lost 1 base, V lost 7 bases, and 3 bases had no gene match. The CDR3, as DNA: TGTGCCAGCATAAGCGGGAGATCCTACGAGCAGTACTTC. It codes for CASISGRSYEQYF.

This clone is a singleton in its sample. The rearrangement uses TRBV19 and TRBJ2-3; D unclear. The CDR3 consists of 16 residues. The germline gives CDR1 LNHDA, CDR2 SQIVND (reference sequence). Trimming left V 10 bases short and J 5 bases short, with 25 bases between. The CDR3 DNA is TGTGCCACCCGCCCGGGCCGAAGGGCTGGGCTAGATACGCAGTATTTT. Protein: CATRPGRRAGLDTQYF. The variable domain in full, with the rest retrieved from reference TRBV19 and TRBJ2-3, is DGGITQSPKYLFRKEGQNVTLSCEQNLNHDAMYWYRQDPGQGLRLIYYSQIVNDFQKGDIAEGYSVSREKKESFPLTVTSAQKNPTAFYLCATRPGRRAGLDTQYFGPGTRLTVL.

The J gene is TRBJ2-1, the V gene TRBV3-1 (or the pseudogene TRBV3-2); D ambiguous. Germline values: CDR1 LGHDT, CDR2 YNNKEL (reference sequence). The germline V and J ends were trimmed by 2 bases and 0 bases, with 5 bases remaining between them. The length of the CDR3 is 14 residues. CDR3 residues: CASSQSSSYNEQFF. CDR3 bases: TGTGCCAGCAGCCAATCAAGCTCCTACAATGAGCAGTTCTTC.

The rearrangement joins TRBV6-5 to TRBJ2-2; D ambiguous. The CDR3 is 15 amino acids. V was clipped by 6 bases and J by 0 bases, with 11 bases between them. Germline CDR1 is MNHEY and CDR2 is SVGAGI. CDR3 amino acids: CASRIGFTNTGELFF. CDR3 DNA sequence: TGTGCCAGCAGGATTGGGTTTACGAACACCGGGGAGCTGTTTTTT.

V gene TRBV2 combines with J gene TRBJ2-1, with D maybe TRBD2 (6 bases). CDR1 is SNHLY, CDR2 FYNNEI, per germline. The CDR3 runs 15 residues. Between the trimmed V and J ends, which lost 6 bases and 1 base, there was a span of 13 bases. The CDR3, as DNA: TGTGCCAGCAGCCGGGACTTCAGTTCCTACAATGAGCAGTTCTTC. Translated: CASSRDFSSYNEQFF.

This chain uses TRBV12-3 or TRBV12-4 with TRBJ2-1, with D tentatively TRBD1 (5 bases). V lost 6 bases, J lost 10 bases, and 10 bases lay in between. The CDR3 is made up of 11 amino acids. CDR3 in amino acids: CASRLTDEQFF. In nucleotides, the CDR3 is TGTGCCAGCAGATTGACAGACGAGCAGTTCTTC.